This entry lists 20 T cell receptor beta chains sequenced from one sample in a study of OX40 agonist ivuxolimab in advanced cancers. The method was immunoSEQ multiplex PCR; TCRdb's version includes in-frame clones alone and lacks a portion of them. The sample includes over 60,000 clones, roughly nine tenths of them seen just once. The specimen was CD4+ or CD8+ T cells sorted from blood, collected in a trial of the OX40 agonist ivuxolimab. All receptors come from an adult with an advanced solid tumor such as melanoma, head and neck, liver or kidney cancer.

The V call is TRBV5-6, the J call TRBJ1-3, with TRBD1 as a possible D gene (5 bases). The germline V gene encodes CDR1 SGHDT and CDR2 YYEEEE. The CDR3 totals 16 residues. V lost 0 bases to trimming and J lost 0 bases, with 10 bases between them. The CDR3 sequence is CASSLVGRVSGNTIYF. The CDR3 DNA follows: TGTGCCAGCAGCTTGGTGGGCAGGGTCTCTGGAAACACCATATATTTT.

The chain combines TRBV19 with TRBJ1-5; D might be TRBD1 (6 bases). The CDR3 consists of 13 residues. V was clipped by 6 bases and J by 4 bases, with 10 bases between them. Germline V gives CDR1 LNHDA, CDR2 SQIVND (reference sequence). CDR3 sequence: CASSGDRNQPQHF. CDR3 nucleotides: TGTGCCAGTAGCGGAGACAGGAATCAGCCCCAGCATTTT.

CDR3 in amino acids: CAWSVSNREYF. CDR3 in DNA: TGTGCCTGGAGTGTATCTAACAGGGAGTACTTC. The rearrangement uses TRBV30 and TRBJ2-7, with D possibly matching TRBD1 (6 bases). This CDR3 has 11 amino acids. The ends were cut back, 0 bases at V and 11 bases at J, with 11 bases in the middle. In germline, CDR1 is GTSNPN, CDR2 SVGIG (reference sequence).

The chain is built from TRBV5-1 and TRBJ2-5, with D possibly matching TRBD2 (5 bases). The V gene lost 3 bases and the J gene lost 1 base, with 13 bases spanning the gap. Germline CDR1 is SGHRS and CDR2 is YFSETQ. The CDR3 length is 15 residues. The CDR3 region has the DNA TGCGCCAGCAGCTACCTAGGAGGACCCCAAGAGACCCAGTACTTC. This codes for CASSYLGGPQETQYF.

The chain employs TRBV7-2 and TRBJ1-5, with a possible D match to TRBD1 (6 bases). The CDR3 is 14 amino acids. V lost 2 bases and J lost 4, with 9 bases in between. The germline gives CDR1 SGHTA, CDR2 FQGNSA. The chain's CDR3 is CASSLWTENQPQHF. The CDR3, as DNA: TGTGCCAGCAGCTTATGGACAGAAAATCAGCCCCAGCATTTT.

The CDR3 sequence is CASSSTGNEQFF. CDR3 coding DNA: TGCGCCAGCAGCTCGACAGGGAATGAGCAGTTCTTC. The chain employs TRBV5-1 and TRBJ2-1, with 7 bases matching TRBD1. There are 12 residues in the CDR3. With 3 bases clipped from V and 7 bases from J, the junction kept 1 base outside the gene matches. In germline, CDR1 is SGHRS, CDR2 YFSETQ. Full variable domain (outside the CDR3, taken from reference TRBV5-1 and TRBJ2-1): KAGVTQTPRYLIKTRGQQVTLSCSPISGHRSVSWYQQTPGQGLQFLFEYFSETQRNKGNFPGRFSGRQFSNSRSEMNVSTLELGDSALYLCASSSTGNEQFFGPGTRLTVL.

The chain couples TRBV30 to TRBJ2-7, with 11 bases fitting TRBD2. Germline CDR1 and CDR2: GTSNPN and SVGIG (reference sequence). Germline trimming cut 4 bases from V and 4 bases from J; bases unmatched to any gene: 6. CDR3 size: 14 residues. The CDR3 protein is CAWTATSGGYEQYF. The DNA for the CDR3 is TGTGCCTGGACGGCCACTAGCGGGGGATACGAGCAGTACTTC.

The chain combines TRBV4-1 with TRBJ2-3; D is perhaps TRBD2 (7 bases). From germline, CDR1 is MGHRA and CDR2 YSYEKL. This CDR3 is built from 15 residues. V gave up 2 bases and J gave up 4 bases, with 13 bases separating them. For the CDR3, the DNA is TGCGCCAGCAGCCAATTTTGGGGGGGCCCAGATACGCAGTATTTT. Translation: CASSQFWGGPDTQYF.

This clone appeared a few times. This rearrangement joins TRBV9 to TRBJ2-2; D gene ambiguous. Germline CDR1 and CDR2: SGDLS and YYNGEE. Trimming removed 0 bases at V and 3 bases at J, with 12 bases between. The CDR3 loop spans 16 amino acids. The CDR3 DNA follows: TGTGCCAGCAGCGTAGGCCTTGGAAGCGACACCGGGGAGCTGTTTTTT. It codes for CASSVGLGSDTGELFF.

The chain has TRBV5-1 and TRBJ2-2, with TRBD2 matching over 8 bases. The CDR3 consists of 17 residues. Losses at the gene ends were 2 bases for V and 6 bases for J; bases not matched to a gene: 12. Per germline, CDR1 SGHRS and CDR2 YFSETQ. CDR3 amino acids: CASSFGSGLDRSGELFF. The CDR3 coding sequence is TGCGCCAGCAGCTTTGGGTCGGGACTAGATCGCTCCGGGGAGCTGTTTTTT.

V is TRBV4-2 and J is TRBJ2-7; no definite D call. The germline gives CDR1 LGHNA, CDR2 YNFKEQ. V was trimmed by 1 base and J by 2 bases, leaving 9 bases between them. This CDR3 region has 14 residues. CDR3 DNA: TGTGCCAGCAGCCAAGCCGAGCGAACCTACGAGCAGTACTTC. This gives the protein CASSQAERTYEQYF.

The rearrangement uses TRBV28 and TRBJ2-1, with 13 bases fitting TRBD2. V trimming: 4 bases; J trimming: 2 bases; junction bases outside the gene matches: 8. Germline V gene sequence: CDR1 MDHEN, CDR2 SYDVKM. The CDR3 loop spans 18 amino acids. The CDR3 loop is CASSSVATSGGTYNEQFF. CDR3 bases: TGTGCCAGCAGTTCCGTCGCGACTAGCGGGGGGACCTACAATGAGCAGTTCTTC.

The V gene is TRBV6-5, the J gene TRBJ2-2; TRBD1 or TRBD2 may be the D gene (5 bases each). CDR1 and CDR2 from the germline V gene are MNHEY and SVGAGI. V gave up 6 bases and J gave up 4 bases, with 12 bases separating them. The CDR3 sequence is 14 residues long. DNA for the CDR3: TGTGCCAGCAGGGGGGACCTGGCCACCGGGGAGCTGTTTTTT. Its translation is CASRGDLATGELFF.

The rearrangement joins TRBV29-1 to TRBJ2-7, with 7 bases identical to TRBD1. Germline lookup yields CDR1 SQVTM and CDR2 ANQGSEA. V lost 7 bases, J lost 3 bases, and 6 bases stayed unmatched. This CDR3 contains 12 residues. The CDR3 sequence: CSAGQVNYEQYF. DNA of the CDR3: TGCAGCGCTGGACAGGTCAACTACGAGCAGTACTTC.

The CDR3 nucleotides read TGTGCCAGCAGTGGGGACAGGAACGACAATGAGCAGTTCTTC. Its translation is CASSGDRNDNEQFF. This chain connects TRBV2 to TRBJ2-1; TRBD1 aligns across 8 bases. The CDR3 covers 14 residues. The germline V gene encodes CDR1 SNHLY and CDR2 FYNNEI. The trim removed 4 bases at V and 5 bases at J, leaving 4 bases unmatched.

The chain couples TRBV9 to TRBJ2-1; 7 bases agree with TRBD1. This CDR3 has 13 residues. V lost 2 bases to trimming and J lost 8 bases; unmatched junction nucleotides: 4. The V gene's germline CDR1 is SGDLS and CDR2 YYNGEE. The CDR3 protein is CASSVGTVHEQFF. The CDR3 bases are TGTGCCAGCAGCGTTGGGACAGTCCATGAGCAGTTCTTC.

The CDR3 DNA reads TGTGCCAGCAGCTTAGGATCCCAGGAAAAACTGTTTTTT. Translated, it gives CASSLGSQEKLFF. The genes are TRBV11-2 and TRBJ1-4, with no clear D. The CDR3 is made up of 13 amino acids. V was cut by 1 base and J by 8 bases, with 8 bases left in between. The germline gives CDR1 SGHAT, CDR2 FQNNGV.

In the case of this clone: This same CDR3 is encoded by further DNA sequences in the sample. V gene TRBV18 combines with J gene TRBJ1-1; D unresolved. The V gene lost 2 bases and the J gene lost 2 bases, with 6 bases spanning the gap. CDR3 size: 13 residues. The germline V gene encodes CDR1 KGHSH and CDR2 LQKENI. This CDR3 reads CASSPGLNTEAFF. Here the CDR3 DNA reads TGTGCCAGCTCACCAGGCCTCAACACTGAAGCTTTCTTT.

This rearrangement joins TRBV5-4 to TRBJ1-1; D gene unclear. The CDR3 length is 13 residues. Trimming shortened V by 6 bases and J by 1 base, and 10 bases separated the two germline ends. Germline CDR1 is SGHNT and CDR2 is YYREEE (reference sequence). Written as DNA, the CDR3 is TGTGCCAGCAATGGGGAATGGAACACTGAAGCTTTCTTT. This translates into CASNGEWNTEAFF. Filled out from reference TRBV5-4 and TRBJ1-1, the complete variable domain reads ETGVTQSPTHLIKTRGQQVTLRCSSQSGHNTVSWYQQALGQGPQFIFQYYREEENGRGNFPPRFSGLQFPNYSSELNVNALELDDSALYLCASNGEWNTEAFFGQGTRLTVV.

This chain links TRBV7-8 with TRBJ1-2; D perhaps matches TRBD1 (5 bases). Germline CDR1 reads SGHVS; CDR2 reads FQNEAQ. The CDR3 consists of 12 residues. V gave up 5 bases and J gave up 3 bases, with 7 bases separating them. In DNA, the CDR3 is TGTGCCAGCAGCCAGACAGACTATGGCTACACCTTC. Translation gives CASSQTDYGYTF.